This TCR beta chain was sequenced in a study of circulating and synovial CD4+ cells in juvenile arthritis. Points from the study as a whole: These blood cells shared more CDR3 sequences with synovium than bulk blood. Overlap with synovium rose as more T cells were sequenced.

Only in-frame clones appear in the TCRdb table, and some are missing; sequencing was by immunoSEQ multiplex PCR. Of about 34,000 clones detected, around 95% appear once; the ten largest clones hold 0.15% to 0.2%. Of note for this clone: Its target is unknown.

Sequencing input: CD4+ T cells from blood. This clonotype was sampled from a human donor with juvenile idiopathic arthritis.

CDR3 in amino acids: CASSQGTAKDTQYF. CDR3 nucleotide sequence: TGCGCCAGCAGCCAGGGGACAGCGAAAGATACGCAGTATTTT. V and J are TRBV4-1 and TRBJ2-3, with 7 bases matching TRBD1. CDR1 is MGHRA, CDR2 YSYEKL, per germline. The CDR3 covers 14 residues. J was trimmed by 5 bases and V by 3 bases; bases with no gene match: 5.